The 9 T cell receptor beta chains below come from one sample, sequenced in a study of T cell responses to AZD1222 COVID-19 vaccine. Measured with immunoSEQ multiplex PCR; TCRdb has only the in-frame clones, and not every one. The sample records 130,000 or so clones, under 95% being singletons. Sample: peripheral blood, taken on day 0 of AZD1222 vaccination. Every receptor here comes from an adult in good health.

The V gene is TRBV7-9, the J gene TRBJ2-2; 7 positions match TRBD1. Germline-derived CDR1 and CDR2 are SEHNR and FQNEAQ (reference sequence). The CDR3 covers 14 residues. The trim removed 4 bases at V and 4 bases at J, leaving 3 bases unmatched. CDR3 DNA sequence: TGTGCCAGCAGCTCGGGACAGTTCACCGGGGAGCTGTTTTTT. Translated: CASSSGQFTGELFF.

The chain uses TRBV11-1 and TRBJ1-1; possibly TRBD1 for D (6 bases). The CDR3 runs 14 residues. Germline CDR1 SGHAT, CDR2 FQDESV (reference sequence). V was cut by 5 bases and J by 4 bases, with 14 bases left in between. The CDR3, as DNA: TGTGCCAGCAGCACCCAACAGGGCACCACTGAAGCTTTCTTT. It translates to CASSTQQGTTEAFF.

The chain joins TRBV10-3 to TRBJ2-6, with D tentatively TRBD1 (5 bases). The CDR3 is 19 amino acids. V lost 3 bases and J lost 2, with 20 bases in between. The germline V gene has CDR1 ENHRY and CDR2 SYGVKD. The CDR3 DNA follows: TGTGCCATCAGTGACGGTTCGTCCAGGGCGAGTACTGGGGCCAACGTCCTGACTTTC. This gives the protein CAISDGSSRASTGANVLTF.

V and J are TRBV10-1 and TRBJ1-1; D is unresolved. CDR1 and CDR2 from the germline V gene are WNHNN and SYGVQD (reference sequence). CDR3 length equals 15 residues. V was clipped by 9 bases and J by 3 bases, with 20 bases between them. The CDR3 DNA sequence: TGCGCCAGGGGTCCAGGAAGGTCGGGTGACACTGAAGCTTTCTTT. Protein product: CARGPGRSGDTEAFF.

This chain uses TRBV19 with TRBJ2-1; no clear D. The germline V and J ends were trimmed by 5 bases and 8 bases, with 16 bases remaining between them. This CDR3 is built from 14 residues. Germline values: CDR1 LNHDA, CDR2 SQIVND (reference sequence). CDR3 in amino acids: CASSLEPLGHEQFF. CDR3 nucleotide sequence: TGTGCCAGTAGTCTGGAACCCTTGGGCCATGAGCAGTTCTTC. Variable domain in full (rest from reference TRBV19 and TRBJ2-1): DGGITQSPKYLFRKEGQNVTLSCEQNLNHDAMYWYRQDPGQGLRLIYYSQIVNDFQKGDIAEGYSVSREKKESFPLTVTSAQKNPTAFYLCASSLEPLGHEQFFGPGTRLTVL.

The genes are TRBV6-4 and TRBJ1-4; no clear D gene. The CDR3 totals 14 residues. The V end lost 3 bases, the J end lost 9 bases, and 14 bases lay between the germline ends. Looked up from germline, CDR1 is MRHNA and CDR2 is SNTAGT. The chain's CDR3 is CASSEVRSRKKLFF. The CDR3 DNA is TGTGCCAGCAGTGAGGTAAGGTCTCGGAAAAAACTGTTTTTT.

The chain joins TRBV25-1 to TRBJ1-2; weak D call: TRBD1 (5 bases). Deletions cut 2 bases from V and 4 bases from J, with 5 bases between. CDR1 and CDR2 (germline): MGHDK, SYGVNS. This CDR3 spans 12 amino acids. CDR3 in DNA: TGTGCCAGCAGTGAAGACAGCTATGGCTACACCTTC. Translating it yields CASSEDSYGYTF.

The chain couples TRBV6-5 to TRBJ1-5; D gene uncertain. V shed 5 bases and J shed 4 bases, with 9 bases lying between them. The germline gives CDR1 MNHEY, CDR2 SVGAGI. The CDR3 is made up of 13 amino acids. CDR3 bases: TGTGCCAGCAGTCCGAGACCGAATCAGCCCCAGCATTTT. It translates to CASSPRPNQPQHF.

This rearrangement joins TRBV5-5 to TRBJ2-6; D is unresolved. Germline lookup yields CDR1 SGHKS and CDR2 YYEKEE (reference sequence). Trimming removed 2 bases at V and 9 bases at J, with 18 bases between. The CDR3 consists of 16 residues. The CDR3 DNA sequence: TGTGCCAGCAGCTTCTGGCCACCGGAAGAGGTCAACGTCCTGACTTTC. This sequence encodes CASSFWPPEEVNVLTF.